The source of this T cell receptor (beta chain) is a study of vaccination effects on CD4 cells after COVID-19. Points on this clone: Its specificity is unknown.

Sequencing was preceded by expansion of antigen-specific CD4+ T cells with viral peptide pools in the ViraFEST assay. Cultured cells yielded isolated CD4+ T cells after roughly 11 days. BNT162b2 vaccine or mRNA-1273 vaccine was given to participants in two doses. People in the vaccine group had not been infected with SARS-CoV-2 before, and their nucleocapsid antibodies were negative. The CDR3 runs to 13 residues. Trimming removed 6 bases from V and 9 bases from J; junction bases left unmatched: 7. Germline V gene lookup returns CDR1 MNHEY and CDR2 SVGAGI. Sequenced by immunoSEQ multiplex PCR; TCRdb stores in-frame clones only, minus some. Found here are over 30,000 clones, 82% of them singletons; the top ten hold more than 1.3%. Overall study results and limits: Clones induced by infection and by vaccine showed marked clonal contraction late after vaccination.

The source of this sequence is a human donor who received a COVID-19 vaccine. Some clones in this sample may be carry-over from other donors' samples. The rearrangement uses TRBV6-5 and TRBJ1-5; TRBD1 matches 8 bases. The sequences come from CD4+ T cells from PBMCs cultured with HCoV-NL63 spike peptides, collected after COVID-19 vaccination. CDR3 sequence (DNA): TGTGCCAGCAGCGGACAGGGCCTCGCGCCCCAGCATTTT. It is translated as CASSGQGLAPQHF.